This note documents a single T cell receptor beta chain sequence. The junction shows a germline mismatch at one end, possibly a read error. The sample comes from a study of T cell changes during pregnancy in multiple sclerosis. Profiled with immunoSEQ multiplex PCR; TCRdb holds only in-frame clones, not every one. This sample yields more than 55,000 clones, of which around 91% are seen a single time; roughly 2% belongs to the top ten. Germline CDR1 is SGHRS and CDR2 is YFSETQ. The CDR3 sequence is 16 residues long. J is TRBJ2-2 and V is TRBV5-1; 13 bases line up with TRBD2. The sample here was peripheral blood, taken in the third trimester of pregnancy. This TCR derives from a female donor in good health, enrolled as a control in a pregnancy study. CDR3 DNA: TGCGCCAGCAGATCGGGACTAGCGGGATACACGGGGGAGCTGTTTTTT. Protein: CASRSGLAGYTGELFF.